The T cell receptor beta chain under discussion was sequenced for a study of blood T cell repertoires in COVID-19. The ends were cut back, 1 base at V and 4 bases at J, with 8 bases in the middle. CDR1 and CDR2 from the germline V gene are LGHDT and YNNKEL (reference sequence). The CDR3 contains 13 residues. Data came from immunoSEQ multiplex PCR; TCRdb stores just in-frame clones and leaves some out. The sample holds approximately 250,000 clones, around four fifths seen once. The V and J genes are TRBV3-1 (or the pseudogene TRBV3-2) and TRBJ2-7; D unresolved. This TCR was sampled from a man aged 55 to 70 with acute or convalescent COVID-19. What was sequenced was peripheral blood. The CDR3 region has the DNA TGTGCCAGCAGCCAAGGCCCCGGTTACGAGCAGTACTTC. Protein product: CASSQGPGYEQYF.